This paragraph reports one TCR beta chain. A Seattle source enrolled patients during active infection and followed them longitudinally. Original data processing: Amplifying reference gene primers gave estimates of nucleated cell counts. Only in-frame clones appear in the TCRdb table, and some are missing; sequencing was by immunoSEQ multiplex PCR. From that table come the V and J calls and clone size; the DNA was used to work out D and trimming. The sample has roughly 58,000 clones; roughly 77% are singletons. This sample stems from a study of blood T cell repertoires in COVID-19. In the study overall: Both acute and convalescent COVID-19 samples were obtained from the United States, Italy and Spain. The cDNA or gDNA used as material had been derived from T cells, B-cell-depleted T cells, or PBMCs.

Germline V CDR1 and CDR2: SGHRS, YFSETQ. There are 15 residues in the CDR3. The V end was cut by 4 bases, the J end by 2 bases, with 14 bases between. J is TRBJ2-3 and V is TRBV5-1, with a weak D call TRBD1 (6 bases). Sequences were obtained from peripheral blood. The source is a man aged 60-69 years with COVID-19, enrolled during active disease. CDR3 DNA sequence: TGCGCCAGCAGCCCCTCGGACAGTTCCACAGATACGCAGTATTTT. Translation: CASSPSDSSTDTQYF.